The 23 T cell receptor beta chains reported below all come from one sample, sequenced in a study of response to subunit inactivated influenza vaccine. One entry per CDR3 protein results from TCRdb running MiXCR on the RT-PCR reads. Among fewer than 800,000 distinct CDR3 sequences listed, 15% to 19% were seen once. The sequencing used PBMCs from blood, collected approximately 12 days after vaccination. These receptor sequences come from a man aged 45-65 years who received an inactivated influenza vaccine.

This clonotype was observed a handful of times. The V call is TRBV7-9, the J call TRBJ2-7; tentatively, D is TRBD1 or TRBD2 (5 bases each). Germline CDR1 is SEHNR and CDR2 is FQNEAQ (reference sequence). Trimming shortened V by 6 bases and J by 0 bases, and 18 bases separated the two germline ends. The CDR3 is 16 amino acids. The DNA of the CDR3 is TGTGCCAGCAGTCTCCGGGACCGGACCTCCTCCTACGAGCAGTACTTC. It translates to CASSLRDRTSSYEQYF.

This clonotype has a handful of counts. The chain couples TRBV29-1 to TRBJ2-3, with TRBD2 matching 9 bases. V gave up 5 bases and J gave up 0 bases; unmatched junction bases: 9. The germline V gene encodes CDR1 SQVTM and CDR2 ANQGSEA. CDR3 length: 16 amino acids. CDR3 DNA: TGCAGCGTTTCCGAGCGGGGGGCTTTGAGCACAGATACGCAGTATTTT. Its protein product is CSVSERGALSTDTQYF.

This clonotype was counted between two and nine times. V usage is TRBV5-5 and J usage is TRBJ1-3, with D perhaps matching TRBD1 (5 bases). Germline CDR1 SGHKS, CDR2 YYEKEE (reference sequence). There are 15 residues in the CDR3. Trimming removed 0 bases at V and 1 base at J, with 8 bases between. The CDR3 loop reads CASSLVRASGNTIYF. DNA for the CDR3: TGTGCCAGCAGCTTGGTCAGGGCATCTGGAAACACCATATATTTT. Looking up the rest from reference TRBV5-5 and TRBJ1-3 gives the full variable domain: DAGVTQSPTHLIKTRGQQVTLRCSPISGHKSVSWYQQVLGQGPQFIFQYYEKEERGRGNFPDRFSARQFPNYSSELNVNALLLGDSALYLCASSLVRASGNTIYFGEGSWLTVV.

The rearrangement uses TRBV28 and TRBJ2-5; D remains unclear. Trimming pared 0 bases from V and 3 bases from J, leaving 5 bases between. CDR3 size: 13 residues. The germline V gene has CDR1 MDHEN and CDR2 SYDVKM. CDR3: CASSLWSKETQYF. In nucleotides, the CDR3 is TGTGCCAGCAGTTTATGGAGTAAAGAGACCCAGTACTTC.

This clonotype was seen repeatedly, ten times or more. The chain joins TRBV20-1 to TRBJ1-2; tentative D call: TRBD1 (6 bases). The CDR3 is 13 amino acids. V was shortened by 3 bases and J by 7 bases, with 15 bases between the two germline ends. Per germline, CDR1 DFQATT and CDR2 SNEGSKA (reference sequence). Written as DNA, the CDR3 is TGCAGTGCTAGCCGGTTGGGGGCCGGTGGCTACACCTTC. The encoded protein is CSASRLGAGGYTF.

The sample holds a few counts of this clonotype. This rearrangement joins TRBV27 to TRBJ2-1; 11 bases match TRBD2. The V gene's germline CDR1 is MNHEY and CDR2 SMNVEV (reference sequence). The CDR3 spans 15 residues. V was clipped by 7 bases and J by 6 bases; unmatched bases: 8. For the CDR3, the DNA is TGTGCCAGCACCTGGGGGACTAGCGGATTCAATGAGCAGTTCTTC. It encodes CASTWGTSGFNEQFF.

The table lists this clonotype with a few counts. The chain uses TRBV12-3 or TRBV12-4 and TRBJ2-1, with 14 bases lining up with TRBD2. Trimming removed 6 bases from V and 9 bases from J; junction bases left unmatched: 10. This CDR3 comprises 16 residues. The CDR3, as DNA: TGTGCCAGCAGGCCTGGGGGACTAGCGGGAGTTTCTGAGCAGTTCTTC. Translated: CASRPGGLAGVSEQFF.

This rearrangement joins TRBV6-5 to TRBJ2-5, with D possibly being TRBD2 (6 bases). Germline V gene data show CDR1 as MNHEY and CDR2 as SVGAGI. Deletions cut 4 bases from V and 5 bases from J, with 14 bases between. The CDR3 is 14 amino acids. The CDR3 here is CASSFGVGRETQYF. The CDR3 DNA is TGTGCCAGCAGTTTCGGGGTGGGGAGGGAGACCCAGTACTTC.

The J gene is TRBJ2-6, the V gene TRBV20-1; D unresolved. CDR3 size: 14 residues. Between the trimmed V and J ends, which lost 5 bases and 2 bases, there was a span of 10 bases. Germline V CDR1 and CDR2: DFQATT, SNEGSKA (reference sequence). Written as DNA, the CDR3 is TGCAGTGCTCAGTTGGTCCCTGGGGCCAACGTCCTGACTTTC. Protein product: CSAQLVPGANVLTF.

The chain combines TRBV2 with TRBJ2-1; no clear D. The CDR3 extends over 14 amino acids. Germline V lookup: CDR1 SNHLY, CDR2 FYNNEI. Trimming pared 3 bases from V and 8 bases from J, leaving 14 bases between. CDR3 sequence (DNA): TGTGCCAGCAGTGATGGTTTGATGGTGTATGAGCAGTTCTTC. Translation gives CASSDGLMVYEQFF.

This clonotype was found a few times. The chain couples TRBV5-1 to TRBJ1-2; D not resolved. Looked up from germline, CDR1 is SGHRS and CDR2 is YFSETQ. The ends were cut back, 6 bases at V and 6 bases at J, with 18 bases in the middle. CDR3 length: 14 amino acids. CDR3 nucleotides: TGCGCCAGCACCCTCGGTGCGGGAGATAATGGCTACACCTTC. It yields the protein CASTLGAGDNGYTF. Together with reference TRBV5-1 and TRBJ1-2, the CDR3 gives the full variable domain: KAGVTQTPRYLIKTRGQQVTLSCSPISGHRSVSWYQQTPGQGLQFLFEYFSETQRNKGNFPGRFSGRQFSNSRSEMNVSTLELGDSALYLCASTLGAGDNGYTFGSGTRLTVV.

This clonotype was detected many times. This chain links TRBV7-2 with TRBJ2-1; 7 bases align to TRBD1. This CDR3 has 15 amino acids. Germline V gene sequence: CDR1 SGHTA, CDR2 FQGNSA. V shed 2 bases, J shed 3 bases, and the junction held 4 bases outside the gene matches. CDR3 in DNA: TGTGCCAGCAGCTTATCGGGACAGCTCTACAATGAGCAGTTCTTC. Its protein product is CASSLSGQLYNEQFF.

The chain is built from TRBV19 and TRBJ2-2, with TRBD2 matching 7 bases. The CDR3 loop spans 17 amino acids. The germline V gene has CDR1 LNHDA and CDR2 SQIVND (reference sequence). Trimming cost V 5 bases and J 2 bases; bases outside gene matches: 11. The CDR3, as DNA: TGTGCCAGTAGTTTCCCTTCCCGGGGGGTCAACACCGGGGAGCTGTTTTTT. Amino acids: CASSFPSRGVNTGELFF. Looking up the rest from reference TRBV19 and TRBJ2-2 gives the full variable domain: DGGITQSPKYLFRKEGQNVTLSCEQNLNHDAMYWYRQDPGQGLRLIYYSQIVNDFQKGDIAEGYSVSREKKESFPLTVTSAQKNPTAFYLCASSFPSRGVNTGELFFGEGSRLTVL.

The chain is built from TRBV5-1 and TRBJ2-1; D may match TRBD1 or TRBD2 (6 bases each). Germline V lookup: CDR1 SGHRS, CDR2 YFSETQ. The CDR3 length is 15 residues. Trimming took off 1 base at V and 10 bases at J, with 18 bases between the two ends. CDR3 sequence (DNA): TGCGCCAGCAGCTTGCAGGGGCGGGAAGCCGGCGAGCAGTTCTTC. Translating it yields CASSLQGREAGEQFF.

In its sample, this clonotype was seen a few times. The chain joins TRBV5-5 to TRBJ1-4; TRBD1 agrees at 8 bases. Germline V gene data show CDR1 as SGHKS and CDR2 as YYEKEE (reference sequence). The length of the CDR3 is 15 residues. Trimming cost V 3 bases and J 5 bases; bases outside gene matches: 6. The CDR3 reads CASSWGDRQNEKLFF. The CDR3 DNA reads as TGTGCCAGCAGCTGGGGGGACAGGCAAAATGAAAAACTGTTTTTT.

The chain recombines TRBV6-2 or TRBV6-3 with TRBJ2-7; a possible D gene is TRBD1 (6 bases). CDR3 size: 11 residues. The V end was cut by 11 bases, the J end by 7 bases, with 15 bases between. The germline gives CDR1 MNHEY, CDR2 SVGEGT. Here the CDR3 reads CAVGALREQYF. CDR3 nucleotides: TGTGCCGTGGGGGCTCTTCGTGAGCAGTACTTC.

The CDR3: CASTTRPWESREQYF. The CDR3 region has the DNA TGTGCCAGCACCACCCGACCCTGGGAGAGCCGCGAGCAGTACTTC. This sequence joins TRBV6-2 or TRBV6-3 and TRBJ2-7, with D possibly TRBD2 on 5 matching bases. This CDR3 has 15 amino acids. Per germline, CDR1 MNHEY and CDR2 SVGEGT. Trimming took off 7 bases at V and 6 bases at J, with 22 bases between the two ends.

The chain combines TRBV3-1 with TRBJ2-5; no definite D call. Germline V lookup: CDR1 LGHDT, CDR2 YNNKEL (reference sequence). The V end was cut by 4 bases, the J end by 5 bases, with 8 bases between. The CDR3 is 12 residues long. CDR3 coding DNA: TGTGCCAGCAGCCCCCCCACGGAGACCCAGTACTTC. This encodes CASSPPTETQYF.

The rearrangement joins TRBV5-6 to TRBJ1-6; D is undetermined. Looked up from germline, CDR1 is SGHDT and CDR2 is YYEEEE. The CDR3 has 16 residues. V lost 2 bases to trimming and J lost 0 bases, with 9 bases between them. CDR3 in amino acids: CASSFFGSSYNSPLHF. DNA of the CDR3: TGTGCCAGCAGCTTTTTCGGGAGCTCCTATAATTCACCCCTCCACTTT.

This clonotype was picked up many times. This chain connects TRBV29-1 to TRBJ1-1, with unresolved D. Between the trimmed V and J ends, which lost 5 bases and 0 bases, there was a span of 7 bases. CDR3 size: 12 residues. Germline V lookup: CDR1 SQVTM, CDR2 ANQGSEA. The CDR3 loop reads CSVKDLNTEAFF. The CDR3 DNA follows: TGCAGCGTTAAGGACTTGAACACTGAAGCTTTCTTT.

The rearrangement uses TRBV18 and TRBJ2-2; D is unclear. Deletions cut 5 bases from V and 3 bases from J, with 10 bases between. CDR1 and CDR2 (germline): KGHSH, LQKENI. This CDR3 spans 14 amino acids. The CDR3 protein is CASSKIRDTGELFF. For the CDR3, the DNA is TGTGCCAGCTCAAAAATCCGGGACACCGGGGAGCTGTTTTTT.

This clonotype came up a few times. The genes are TRBV4-3 and TRBJ2-2; 9 nucleotides agree with TRBD2. This CDR3 has 15 amino acids. Germline V gene sequence: CDR1 LGHNA, CDR2 YSLEER. Trimming removed 4 bases from V and 4 bases from J; junction bases left unmatched: 4. DNA of the CDR3: TGCGCCAGCAGCCCTAGCGGGGAAGGCACCGGGGAGCTGTTTTTT. Its translation is CASSPSGEGTGELFF.

V is TRBV7-8 and J is TRBJ2-2, with 10 positions matching TRBD2. The CDR3 sequence is 19 residues long. Germline lookup yields CDR1 SGHVS and CDR2 FQNEAQ. V lost 1 base, J lost 5 bases, and 13 bases stayed unmatched. CDR3 loop: CASSLVSSGRAGMTGELFF. DNA of the CDR3: TGTGCCAGCAGCTTAGTTTCTAGCGGGAGAGCCGGTATGACCGGGGAGCTGTTTTTT.